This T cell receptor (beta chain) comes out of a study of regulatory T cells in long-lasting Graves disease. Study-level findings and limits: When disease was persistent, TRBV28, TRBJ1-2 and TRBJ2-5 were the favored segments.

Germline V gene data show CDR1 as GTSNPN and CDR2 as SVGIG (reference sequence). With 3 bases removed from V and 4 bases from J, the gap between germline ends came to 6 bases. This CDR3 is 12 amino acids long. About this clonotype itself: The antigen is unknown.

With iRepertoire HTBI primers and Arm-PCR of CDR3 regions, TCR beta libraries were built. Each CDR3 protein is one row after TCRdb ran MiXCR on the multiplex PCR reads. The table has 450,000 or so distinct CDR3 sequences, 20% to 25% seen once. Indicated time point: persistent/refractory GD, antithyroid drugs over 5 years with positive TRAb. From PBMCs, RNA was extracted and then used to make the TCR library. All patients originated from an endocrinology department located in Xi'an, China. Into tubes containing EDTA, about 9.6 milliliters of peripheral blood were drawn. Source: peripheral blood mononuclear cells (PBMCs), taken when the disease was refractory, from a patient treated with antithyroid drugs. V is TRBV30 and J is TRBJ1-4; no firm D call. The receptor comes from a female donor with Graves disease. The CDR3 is CAWRGINEKLFF. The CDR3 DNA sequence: TGTGCCTGGAGAGGGATTAATGAAAAACTGTTTTTT.